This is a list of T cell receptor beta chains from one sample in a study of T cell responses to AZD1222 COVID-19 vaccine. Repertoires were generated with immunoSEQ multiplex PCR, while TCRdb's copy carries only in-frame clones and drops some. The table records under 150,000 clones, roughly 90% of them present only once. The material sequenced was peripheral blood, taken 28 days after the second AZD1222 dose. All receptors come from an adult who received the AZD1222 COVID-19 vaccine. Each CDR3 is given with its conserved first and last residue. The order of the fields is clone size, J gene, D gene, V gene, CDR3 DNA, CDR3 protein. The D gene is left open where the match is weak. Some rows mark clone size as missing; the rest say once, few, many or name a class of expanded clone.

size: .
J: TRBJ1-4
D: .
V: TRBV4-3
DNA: TGCGCCAGCAGCCGGAGCGGACAGCCAACTAATGAAAAACTGTTTTTT
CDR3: CASSRSGQPTNEKLFF

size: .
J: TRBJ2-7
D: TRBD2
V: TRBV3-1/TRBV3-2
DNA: TGTGCCAGCAGCCAAGATCAAGCGGGGGGATCGTACGAGCAGTACTTC
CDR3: CASSQDQAGGSYEQYF

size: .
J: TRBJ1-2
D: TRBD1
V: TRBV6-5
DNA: TGTGCCAGCGCTGGGACAGGGCCATATGGCTACACCTTC
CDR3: CASAGTGPYGYTF

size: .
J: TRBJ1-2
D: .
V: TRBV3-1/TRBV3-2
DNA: TGTGCCAGCAGCCGACAGCCTAACTATGGCTACACCTTC
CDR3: CASSRQPNYGYTF

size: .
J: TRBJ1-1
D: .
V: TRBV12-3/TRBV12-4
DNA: TGTGCCAGCAGTTTACGGGCCGGGACTGAAGCTTTCTTT
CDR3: CASSLRAGTEAFF

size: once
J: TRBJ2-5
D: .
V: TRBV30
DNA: TGTGCCTGGATCCCGACCCGGGCGGGTGAGACCCAGTACTTC
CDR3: CAWIPTRAGETQYF

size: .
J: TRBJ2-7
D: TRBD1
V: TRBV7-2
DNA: TGTGCCAGCAGCTTAGGGGGGACAGCAACCTACGAGCAGTACTTC
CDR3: CASSLGGTATYEQYF

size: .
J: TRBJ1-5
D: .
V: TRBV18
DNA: TGTGCCAGCTCACCCGAAGAAGGTCAGCCCCAGCATTTT
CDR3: CASSPEEGQPQHF

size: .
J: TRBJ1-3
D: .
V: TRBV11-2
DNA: TGTGCCAGCGGCCGGACAGCCAGCTCTGGAAACACCATATATTTT
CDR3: CASGRTASSGNTIYF

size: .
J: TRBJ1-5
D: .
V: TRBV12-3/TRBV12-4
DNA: TGTGCCAGCAGTTTAGGGGGGGGCCAGCCCCAGCATTTT
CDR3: CASSLGGGQPQHF

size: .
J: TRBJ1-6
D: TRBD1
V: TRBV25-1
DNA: TGTGCCAGCAGTGAAACGGGACAGGTCCTGAGGACCCTCCACTTT
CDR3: CASSETGQVLRTLHF

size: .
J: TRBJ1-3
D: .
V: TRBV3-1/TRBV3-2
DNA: TGTGCCAGCAGCCAAGGGTTCTCTGGAAACACCATATATTTT
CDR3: CASSQGFSGNTIYF

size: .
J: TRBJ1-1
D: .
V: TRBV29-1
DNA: TGCAGCGTTGGAAGGGACACTGAAGCTTTCTTT
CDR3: CSVGRDTEAFF

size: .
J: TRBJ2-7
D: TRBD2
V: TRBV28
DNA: TGTGCCAGCAGCCGGGGAGGGGATCACGAGCAGTACTTC
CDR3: CASSRGGDHEQYF

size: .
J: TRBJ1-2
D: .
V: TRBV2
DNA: TGTGCCAGCAGTGAAGGGGTAGGGAGGAGGACTAAAGAGAACTATGGCTACACCTTC
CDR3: CASSEGVGRRTKENYGYTF

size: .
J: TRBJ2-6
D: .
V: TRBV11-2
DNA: TGTGCCAGCAGCTTACTTGATTTTGGGGCCAACGTCCTGACTTTC
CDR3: CASSLLDFGANVLTF

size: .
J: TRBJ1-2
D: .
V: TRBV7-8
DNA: TGTGCCAGCAGCAATCGAGGGGGGGAGAGCTATGGCTACACCTTC
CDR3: CASSNRGGESYGYTF

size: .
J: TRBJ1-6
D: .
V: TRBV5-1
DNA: TGCGCCAGCAGCTTGGTCGTAGGGACCTATAATTCACCCCTCCACTTT
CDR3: CASSLVVGTYNSPLHF

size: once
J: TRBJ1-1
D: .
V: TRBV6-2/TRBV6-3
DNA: TGTGCCAGCAGTTACGAGAGGGTCTCAGAAGCTTTCTTT
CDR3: CASSYERVSEAFF

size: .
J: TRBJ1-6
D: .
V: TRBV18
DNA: TGTGCCAGCTCACCCAGGCAGGGTGAGGGTTCACCCCTCCACTTT
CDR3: CASSPRQGEGSPLHF

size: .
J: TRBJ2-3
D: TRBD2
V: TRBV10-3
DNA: TGTGCCATGGGACTAGCGGGGGATACGCAGTATTTT
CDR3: CAMGLAGDTQYF

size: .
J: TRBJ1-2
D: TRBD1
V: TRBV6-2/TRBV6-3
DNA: TGTGCCAGCAGTTGGGACAGGGGCTATGGCTACACCTTC
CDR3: CASSWDRGYGYTF

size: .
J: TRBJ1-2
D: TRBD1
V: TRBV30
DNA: TGTGCCTGGATCCGGGACAGCGATGGCTACACCTTC
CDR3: CAWIRDSDGYTF

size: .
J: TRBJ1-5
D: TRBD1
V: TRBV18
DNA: TGTGCCAGCTCGCGGGACAGGGGCAATCAGCCCCAGCATTTT
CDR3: CASSRDRGNQPQHF

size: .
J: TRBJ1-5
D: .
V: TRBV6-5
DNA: TGTGCCAGCAGTTATGGGAGGGGAGAGCCCCAGCATTTT
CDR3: CASSYGRGEPQHF

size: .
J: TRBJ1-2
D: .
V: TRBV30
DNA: TGTGCCTGGAGAAGGCAGGTAGCTAGCTATGGCTACACCTTC
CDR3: CAWRRQVASYGYTF

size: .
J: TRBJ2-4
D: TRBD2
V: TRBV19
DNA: TGTGCCCCTAGGGAGGGGCTGGCCAAAAACATTCAGTACTTC
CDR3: CAPREGLAKNIQYF

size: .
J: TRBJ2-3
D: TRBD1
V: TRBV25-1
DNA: TGTGCCAGCAGTGAATCCCCGGACAGGGATCAGGGTACGCAGTATTTT
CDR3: CASSESPDRDQGTQYF

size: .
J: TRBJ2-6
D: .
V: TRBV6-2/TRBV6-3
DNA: TGTGCCAGCAGTTACGGCCGACAGGGGAGGGTCTCTGGGGCCAACGTCCTGACTTTC
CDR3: CASSYGRQGRVSGANVLTF

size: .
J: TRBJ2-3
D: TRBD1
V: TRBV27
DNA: TGTGCCAGCAGATACACAGGGGCTGGAGATACGCAGTATTTT
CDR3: CASRYTGAGDTQYF

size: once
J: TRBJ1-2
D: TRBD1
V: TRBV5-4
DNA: TGTGCCAGCATCCCGGACAGGGGGTTCTATGGCTACACCTTC
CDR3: CASIPDRGFYGYTF

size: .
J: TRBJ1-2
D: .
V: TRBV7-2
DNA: TGTGCCAGCAGCGAGGACAGTTACTATGGCTACACCTTC
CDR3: CASSEDSYYGYTF

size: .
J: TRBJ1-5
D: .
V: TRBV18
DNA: TGTGCCAGCTCACCCCAGGGATCCAATCAGCCCCAGCATTTT
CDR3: CASSPQGSNQPQHF

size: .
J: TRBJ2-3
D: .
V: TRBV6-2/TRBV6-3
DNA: TGTGCCAGCAGTCCCACCACGGATACGCAGTATTTT
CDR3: CASSPTTDTQYF

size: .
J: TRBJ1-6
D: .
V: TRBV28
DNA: TGTGCCAGCAGTTTTGTCACGGCACAGAGGAATTCACCCCTCCACTTT
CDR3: CASSFVTAQRNSPLHF

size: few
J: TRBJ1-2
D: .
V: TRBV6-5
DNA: TGTGCCAGCAGTTTAAACAGAGCAGGTGGCTACACCTTC
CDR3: CASSLNRAGGYTF

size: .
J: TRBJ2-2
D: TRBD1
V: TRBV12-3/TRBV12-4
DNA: TGTGCCGGCCGACAGGGTTGGGCCGGGGAGCTGTTTTTT
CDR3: CAGRQGWAGELFF

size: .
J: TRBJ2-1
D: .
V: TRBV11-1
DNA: TGTGCCAGCAGCTTAGATCTGGGGCCTTTTAATGAGCAGTTCTTC
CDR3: CASSLDLGPFNEQFF

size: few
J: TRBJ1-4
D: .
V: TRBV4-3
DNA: TGCGCCAGCAGCGCCCGAGCAACTAATGAAAAACTGTTTTTT
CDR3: CASSARATNEKLFF

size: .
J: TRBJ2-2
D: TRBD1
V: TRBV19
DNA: TGTGCCAGTAGTCCTAGGACAGGGGTCACCGGGGAGCTGTTTTTT
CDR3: CASSPRTGVTGELFF